Below, 28 T cell receptor beta chains from the same sample are listed, as sequenced in a study of blood T cell repertoires in COVID-19 (dated by TCRdb to the early 2020s). Receptor libraries were prepared by the immunoSEQ multiplex PCR assay. Imported from immuneACCESS, the table was reduced by TCRdb to in-frame sequences with V and J called. These copies leave out some clones; in studies compared against another copy, an unresolved V gene accounts for under half, and the cause of the remainder is not known. Across this sample there are 250,000 or so clones, with approximately 88% seen only once. The ten largest clones add up to around 2.5% of the sample. Sequencing input: PBMCs or T cells enriched from blood (not recorded which). All receptors come from a woman aged 40 to 55 with acute COVID-19.

The table lists this clone with a count of one. The chain uses TRBV9 and TRBJ2-3; D is unclear. CDR1 is SGDLS, CDR2 YYNGEE, per germline. The V end lost 4 bases, the J end lost 1 base, and 10 bases lay between the germline ends. CDR3 size: 14 residues. CDR3 nucleotide sequence: TGTGCCAGCAGCCTCGCGCGGCGCACAGATACGCAGTATTTT. Protein sequence: CASSLARRTDTQYF.

This chain uses TRBV7-2 with TRBJ2-3, with 15 bases lining up with TRBD2. Looked up from germline, CDR1 is SGHTA and CDR2 is FQGNSA. The CDR3 has 18 amino acids. J lost 5 bases, V lost 5 bases, and 11 bases had no gene match. For the CDR3, the DNA is TGTGCCAGCAGCCACGGGACTAGCGGGAGGCGGAGGGGAGATACGCAGTATTTT. Protein product: CASSHGTSGRRRGDTQYF.

The V gene is TRBV10-3, the J gene TRBJ2-2; perhaps TRBD1 as D (6 bases). V was trimmed by 10 bases and J by 1 base, leaving 13 bases between them. CDR3 length: 14 amino acids. Germline CDR1 reads ENHRY; CDR2 reads SYGVKD. CDR3 sequence: CATERGLNTGELFF. DNA of the CDR3: TGTGCCACCGAGAGGGGGTTGAACACCGGGGAGCTGTTTTTT.

Regarding this clone: Within the sample, other DNA sequences also encode this same CDR3. The chain links TRBV5-1 to TRBJ2-2; 7 nucleotides align to TRBD1. The V gene's germline CDR1 is SGHRS and CDR2 YFSETQ. The V gene end was trimmed by 0 bases and the J gene end by 4 bases; junction bases not matched to a gene: 0. CDR3 length: 14 amino acids. DNA of the CDR3: TGCGCCAGCAGCTTGGGGACAGGCACCGGGGAGCTGTTTTTT. Translated: CASSLGTGTGELFF.

In this sample, this clone turned up once. The rearrangement links TRBV28 to TRBJ1-1; TRBD1 might be the D (6 bases). V gave up 4 bases and J gave up 6 bases, with 12 bases separating them. This CDR3 comprises 13 residues. Germline V gives CDR1 MDHEN, CDR2 SYDVKM. CDR3 loop: CASSSGGHSEAFF. CDR3 nucleotides: TGTGCCAGCAGTTCGGGGGGGCACTCTGAAGCTTTCTTT.

This chain joins TRBV7-2 and TRBJ2-1; the match to TRBD1 covers 7 bases. The CDR3 sequence is 15 residues long. The junction had 11 bases not matched to a gene; V was cut back by 5 bases and J by 7 bases. Germline assignment: CDR1 SGHTA and CDR2 FQGNSA. CDR3 in amino acids: CASSGRQGSGNEQFF. The DNA for the CDR3 is TGTGCCAGCAGCGGACGACAGGGATCTGGGAATGAGCAGTTCTTC.

The chain uses TRBV6-5 and TRBJ1-4; 8 bases align to TRBD1. Germline assignment: CDR1 MNHEY and CDR2 SVGAGI. The V and J ends lost 4 bases and 6 bases, in that order; junction bases with no gene match: 4. This CDR3 spans 14 amino acids. CDR3 region: CASSSTGGHEKLFF. The CDR3 region has the DNA TGTGCCAGCAGTTCCACAGGGGGTCATGAAAAACTGTTTTTT.

This chain uses TRBV29-1 with TRBJ2-5; D perhaps matches TRBD1 (6 bases). The CDR3 consists of 14 residues. The V gene lost 4 bases and the J gene lost 2 bases, with 14 bases spanning the gap. Germline V gene lookup returns CDR1 SQVTM and CDR2 ANQGSEA. Here the CDR3 reads CSVVPGTRQETQYF. In DNA form, the CDR3 reads TGCAGCGTTGTCCCCGGGACAAGACAAGAGACCCAGTACTTC.

The rearrangement joins TRBV6-5 to TRBJ1-2, with a weak D call TRBD1 (6 bases). The V end lost 5 bases, the J end lost 4 bases, and 11 bases lay between the germline ends. This CDR3 has 13 amino acids. Germline-derived CDR1 and CDR2 are MNHEY and SVGAGI. The DNA of the CDR3 is TGTGCCAGCAGTACAGACAGGATCTATGGCTACACCTTC. Residues: CASSTDRIYGYTF.

This chain links TRBV7-2 with TRBJ1-5; 10 bases map to TRBD1. This CDR3 has 17 residues. Germline-derived CDR1 and CDR2 are SGHTA and FQGNSA. After removal of 1 base from V and 6 bases from J, the junction contained 9 bases not matched to a gene. The CDR3 region has the DNA TGTGCCAGCAGCTTAGTCAAGGGGACAGGGGTTGGTCAGCCCCAGCATTTT. This gives the protein CASSLVKGTGVGQPQHF. The variable domain in full, with the rest retrieved from reference TRBV7-2 and TRBJ1-5, is GAGVSQSPSNKVTEKGKDVELRCDPISGHTALYWYRQSLGQGLEFLIYFQGNSAPDKSGLPSDRFSAERTGGSVSTLTIQRTQQEDSAVYLCASSLVKGTGVGQPQHFGDGTRLSIL.

This clone was picked up one time. The V call is TRBV4-3, the J call TRBJ2-3, with TRBD2 matching 12 bases. This CDR3 comprises 16 residues. Germline values: CDR1 LGHNA, CDR2 YSLEER. J was trimmed by 3 bases and V by 1 base; bases with no gene match: 2. This CDR3 is CASSQGLAGVTDTQYF. For the CDR3, the DNA is TGCGCCAGCAGCCAAGGACTAGCGGGAGTTACAGATACGCAGTATTTT.

The chain has TRBV14 and TRBJ1-2, with 8 bases fitting TRBD1. This CDR3 contains 16 residues. The germline CDR1 and CDR2 sequences are SGHDN and FVKESK. The trim removed 4 bases at V and 3 bases at J, leaving 10 bases unmatched. Here the CDR3 reads CASSPSLGQGDYGYTF. The DNA for the CDR3 is TGTGCCAGCAGCCCCTCCCTTGGACAGGGCGACTATGGCTACACCTTC. The whole variable domain, remainder taken from reference TRBV14 and TRBJ1-2, is EAGVTQFPSHSVIEKGQTVTLRCDPISGHDNLYWYRRVMGKEIKFLLHFVKESKQDESGMPNNRFLAERTGGTYSTLKVQPAELEDSGVYFCASSPSLGQGDYGYTFGSGTRLTVV.

The chain uses TRBV29-1 and TRBJ1-1, with a tentative D call TRBD1 (5 bases). The V gene's germline CDR1 is SQVTM and CDR2 ANQGSEA. The CDR3 is 13 amino acids. Trimming took 4 bases from V and 0 from J, leaving 9 bases between them. In DNA form, the CDR3 reads TGCAGCGTTGTGCGGGGCCTGAACACTGAAGCTTTCTTT. This encodes CSVVRGLNTEAFF. The complete variable domain, with remaining parts taken from reference TRBV29-1 and TRBJ1-1, reads SAVISQKPSRDICQRGTSLTIQCQVDSQVTMMFWYRQQPGQSLTLIATANQGSEATYESGFVIDKFPISRPNLTFSTLTVSNMSPEDSSIYLCSVVRGLNTEAFFGQGTRLTVV.

This clone was seen a single time. This chain's CDR3 is CASSPLVSSAGELFF. In DNA, the CDR3 is TGTGCCAGCAGCCCTCTAGTGTCGAGCGCCGGGGAGCTGTTTTTT. The V gene is TRBV7-2, the J gene TRBJ2-2; no clear D. The CDR3 is 15 residues long. V was trimmed by 5 bases and J by 6 bases, leaving 16 bases between them. Germline CDR1 is SGHTA and CDR2 is FQGNSA.

This sequence joins TRBV6-5 and TRBJ1-1, with D hard to call. CDR3 length: 13 residues. V gave up 7 bases and J gave up 5 bases, with 14 bases separating them. Germline values: CDR1 MNHEY, CDR2 SVGAGI. The CDR3 loop is CASTRSLATEAFF. CDR3 sequence (DNA): TGTGCCAGCACGCGGAGCCTGGCGACTGAAGCTTTCTTT.

The chain links TRBV5-1 to TRBJ1-3; D might be TRBD1 (6 bases). V shed 4 bases and J shed 0 bases, with 14 bases lying between them. From germline, CDR1 is SGHRS and CDR2 YFSETQ. The CDR3 is made up of 16 amino acids. CDR3 sequence (DNA): TGCGCCAGCAGCAATGACAGGCTTGGCTCTGGAAACACCATATATTTT. It translates to CASSNDRLGSGNTIYF.

This clone was recorded only once. The rearrangement links TRBV19 to TRBJ2-1; 7 bases align to TRBD1. The V segment lost 3 bases and the J segment 4 bases; nucleotides outside the gene matches: 3. This CDR3 spans 14 amino acids. Germline V gene lookup returns CDR1 LNHDA and CDR2 SQIVND (reference sequence). The CDR3 protein is CASSMRTGYNEQFF. CDR3 DNA sequence: TGTGCCAGTAGTATGAGGACAGGATACAATGAGCAGTTCTTC. The full variable domain, rest sourced from reference TRBV19 and TRBJ2-1, is DGGITQSPKYLFRKEGQNVTLSCEQNLNHDAMYWYRQDPGQGLRLIYYSQIVNDFQKGDIAEGYSVSREKKESFPLTVTSAQKNPTAFYLCASSMRTGYNEQFFGPGTRLTVL.

V gene TRBV6-5 combines with J gene TRBJ1-2; 7 bases line up with TRBD1. This CDR3 has 13 residues. Germline V gene data show CDR1 as MNHEY and CDR2 as SVGAGI. The J segment lost 10 bases and the V segment lost 6 bases, leaving 11 bases of the junction unmatched. As DNA, the CDR3 is TGTGCCAGCAGAGGAGAAAAGGGGGCTTACTACACCTTC. Amino acid sequence: CASRGEKGAYYTF.

The chain joins TRBV4-3 to TRBJ2-3; D might be TRBD1 (5 bases). Between the trimmed V and J ends, which lost 2 bases and 2 bases, there was a span of 11 bases. Germline CDR1 is LGHNA and CDR2 is YSLEER. This CDR3 has 15 amino acids. CDR3 sequence (DNA): TGCGCCAGCAGCCAACGGCAGGGCCTCACAGATACGCAGTATTTT. It is translated as CASSQRQGLTDTQYF.

V gene TRBV7-8 combines with J gene TRBJ1-2; 7 bases align to TRBD1. This CDR3 is 17 amino acids long. Trimming removed 1 base from V and 7 bases from J; junction bases left unmatched: 15. Per the germline V gene, CDR1 is SGHVS and CDR2 is FQNEAQ. For the CDR3, the DNA is TGTGCCAGCAGCTTAGATACGGGGCCAGGGGGTCTGGGTGGCTACACCTTC. It translates to CASSLDTGPGGLGGYTF.

This chain uses TRBV30 with TRBJ1-1, with D perhaps TRBD1 (5 bases). Germline V lookup: CDR1 GTSNPN, CDR2 SVGIG (reference sequence). V lost 5 bases, J lost 0 bases, and 10 bases lay in between. This CDR3 is 13 amino acids long. This chain's CDR3 is CAWGAGLNTEAFF. The CDR3 bases are TGTGCCTGGGGGGCAGGGTTGAACACTGAAGCTTTCTTT.

This clone is judged medium-sized. The chain is built from TRBV11-3 and TRBJ1-1; the D is unclear. Trimming shortened V by 5 bases and J by 3 bases, and 10 bases separated the two germline ends. CDR1 is SGHNT and CDR2 is YENEEA in the germline V gene. The CDR3 is 13 amino acids. CDR3 in DNA: TGTGCCAGCAGCGTATCGGGAGACACTGAAGCTTTCTTT. Protein sequence: CASSVSGDTEAFF.

In its sample, this clone was seen a few times. The CDR3 spells CASSMPGTQRLGGGYTF. DNA of the CDR3: TGTGCCAGTAGTATGCCCGGGACTCAGCGATTAGGTGGGGGCTACACCTTC. The genes are TRBV19 and TRBJ1-2, with a weak D call TRBD1 (5 bases). V lost 3 bases and J lost 8, with 25 bases in between. The CDR3 loop spans 17 amino acids. The germline gives CDR1 LNHDA, CDR2 SQIVND (reference sequence).

This rearrangement joins TRBV12-2 to TRBJ2-7; TRBD2, the table's D call, was not compared with the DNA. TRBV12-2 is a known pseudogene. CDR3 length equals 14 residues. The CDR3 nucleotides are TGTGCAAGTCGCTTAGTAGCGGGAAAGTACGAGCAGTACGTC. Translating it yields CASRLVAGKYEQYV.

The gene calls are TRBV4-1 and TRBJ2-4; TRBD1 matches at 7 bases. The length of the CDR3 is 15 residues. Germline CDR1 reads MGHRA; CDR2 reads YSYEKL. With 0 bases clipped from V and 3 bases from J, the junction kept 2 bases outside the gene matches. This CDR3 is CASSQEGTVKNIQYF. As DNA, the CDR3 is TGCGCCAGCAGCCAAGAGGGGACAGTCAAAAACATTCAGTACTTC.

The chain uses TRBV2 and TRBJ1-5; D is possibly TRBD1 (6 bases). This CDR3 contains 15 residues. Trimming cost V 8 bases and J 4 bases, with 18 bases left between them. Per germline, CDR1 SNHLY and CDR2 FYNNEI. CDR3 loop: CASSGGRGANQPQHF. In DNA, the CDR3 is TGTGCCAGCTCGGGCGGGAGGGGGGCTAATCAGCCCCAGCATTTT.

The rearrangement joins TRBV7-6 to TRBJ2-1; D remains unclear. Between the trimmed V and J ends, which lost 1 base and 3 bases, there was a span of 4 bases. From germline, CDR1 is SGHVS and CDR2 FNYEAQ. The length of the CDR3 is 13 residues. The CDR3 region is CASSLGLYNEQFF. DNA for the CDR3: TGTGCCAGCAGCTTAGGTCTCTACAATGAGCAGTTCTTC.

The gene calls are TRBV6-5 and TRBJ1-2; 9 bases agree with TRBD1. V shed 4 bases and J 2 bases; nucleotides not matched to a gene: 8. Germline assignment: CDR1 MNHEY and CDR2 SVGAGI. The CDR3 runs to 16 residues. DNA for the CDR3: TGTGCCAGCAGTTCAAACAGGGGGCGGAACAACTATGGCTACACCTTC. This sequence encodes CASSSNRGRNNYGYTF.